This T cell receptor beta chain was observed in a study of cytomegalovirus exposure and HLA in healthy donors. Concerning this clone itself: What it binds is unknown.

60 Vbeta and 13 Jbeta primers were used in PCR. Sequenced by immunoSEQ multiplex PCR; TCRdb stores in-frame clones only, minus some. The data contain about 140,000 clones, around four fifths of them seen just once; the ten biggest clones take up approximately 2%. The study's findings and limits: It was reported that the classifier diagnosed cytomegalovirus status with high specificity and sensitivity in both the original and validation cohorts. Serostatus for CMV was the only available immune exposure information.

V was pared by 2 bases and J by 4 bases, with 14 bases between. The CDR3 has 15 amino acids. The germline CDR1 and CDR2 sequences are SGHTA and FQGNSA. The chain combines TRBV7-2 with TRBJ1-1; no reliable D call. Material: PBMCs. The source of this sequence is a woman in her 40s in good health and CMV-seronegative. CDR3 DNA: TGTGCCAGCAGCTTAAGACGGGGATTAGTCACTGAAGCTTTCTTT. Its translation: CASSLRRGLVTEAFF.